These 30 T cell receptor beta chains originate from one sample sequenced in a study of CD8 T cells in ankylosing spondylitis (TCRdb year 2017). Library creation used 5' RACE. The sample was run on an Illumina HiSeq 2500. TCRdb reprocessing: public reads trimmed at Q25 with fastp, clones called with MiXCR, in-frame beta chains kept. Every entry covers one CDR3 protein and lists the most common genes and DNA from its rows. In this sample the table shows approximately 350,000 distinct CDR3 sequences, over 12% of which occur a single time. The top ten clones comprise roughly 1.1% of the sample. The material sequenced was blood, either unsorted or a sorted T cell fraction (not recorded which). These TCRs come from a male donor with ankylosing spondylitis or in good health (not recorded which).

The chain employs TRBV20-1 and TRBJ1-1; D might be TRBD1 (5 bases). This CDR3 region has 15 residues. Germline loops: CDR1 DFQATT, CDR2 SNEGSKA (reference sequence). V dropped 0 bases and J dropped 2 bases, with 13 bases sitting between them. The CDR3 loop is CSARDAGGRNTEAFF. CDR3 bases: TGCAGTGCTAGAGATGCGGGGGGACGAAACACTGAAGCTTTCTTT.

In this sample, this clonotype turned up a few times. The V gene is TRBV18, the J gene TRBJ1-1; D not resolved. Germline loops: CDR1 KGHSH, CDR2 LQKENI. Trimming took 0 bases from V and 3 from J, leaving 8 bases between them. CDR3 length: 14 residues. Written as DNA, the CDR3 is TGTGCCAGCTCACCACCATCAGTAGACACTGAAGCTTTCTTT. It yields the protein CASSPPSVDTEAFF.

This clonotype was picked up a small number of times. The chain has TRBV5-5 and TRBJ2-4; D gene ambiguous. The germline gives CDR1 SGHKS, CDR2 YYEKEE (reference sequence). The CDR3 contains 15 residues. V shed 0 bases and J shed 2 bases, with 9 bases lying between them. The DNA of the CDR3 is TGTGCCAGCAGCTTGGATCCCCAACCCAAAAACATTCAGTACTTC. This translates into CASSLDPQPKNIQYF.

This clonotype was recorded a few times. V and J are TRBV12-3 or TRBV12-4 and TRBJ1-1; D is perhaps TRBD1 (5 bases). V was trimmed by 7 bases and J by 7 bases, leaving 13 bases between them. The CDR3 is 12 amino acids. CDR3: CASTSGRSEAFF. The CDR3 DNA sequence: TGTGCCAGCACCTCGGGGCGGAGTGAAGCTTTCTTT.

This sequence joins TRBV12-3 or TRBV12-4 and TRBJ2-7, with D unclear. The CDR3 covers 13 residues. Trimming pared 5 bases from V and 6 bases from J, leaving 14 bases between. The CDR3 is CASSVVRGAEQYF. In DNA form, the CDR3 reads TGTGCCAGCAGTGTCGTTCGTGGTGCCGAGCAGTACTTC.

Only a few counts were recorded for this clonotype. The genes are TRBV12-3 or TRBV12-4 and TRBJ2-3, with a weak D call TRBD2 (6 bases). V gave up 6 bases and J gave up 1 base, with 11 bases separating them. CDR3 length: 14 amino acids. The CDR3 coding sequence is TGTGCCAGCAGCCCCGGGACTCGCACAGATACGCAGTATTTT. Translating it yields CASSPGTRTDTQYF.

In its sample, this clonotype was seen a few times. V and J are TRBV4-1 and TRBJ2-5; 13 bases fit TRBD2. The CDR3 loop spans 17 amino acids. Germline CDR1 is MGHRA and CDR2 is YSYEKL. V lost 1 base to trimming and J lost 5 bases; unmatched junction nucleotides: 7. Here the CDR3 reads CASSQALLAGGDETQYF. The CDR3 nucleotides are TGCGCCAGCAGCCAAGCTCTACTAGCGGGGGGGGATGAGACCCAGTACTTC.

This clonotype was detected only a few times. The rearrangement links TRBV5-5 to TRBJ1-5, with no clear D. This CDR3 is 13 amino acids long. Germline V CDR1 and CDR2: SGHKS, YYEKEE (reference sequence). The V end lost 0 bases, the J end lost 6 bases, and 7 bases lay between the germline ends. The CDR3 loop is CASSLDPGQPQHF. The CDR3 region has the DNA TGTGCCAGCAGCTTGGACCCGGGTCAGCCCCAGCATTTT.

This clonotype was observed a few times. This rearrangement joins TRBV18 to TRBJ1-1; no clear D. The CDR3 has 14 amino acids. From germline, CDR1 is KGHSH and CDR2 LQKENI. The V end lost 0 bases, the J end lost 2 bases, and 7 bases lay between the germline ends. The DNA for the CDR3 is TGTGCCAGCTCACCACCGTCGGGTAACACTGAAGCTTTCTTT. As protein: CASSPPSGNTEAFF.

V and J are TRBV5-1 and TRBJ1-1; 8 positions agree with TRBD1. Trimming removed 4 bases from V and 7 bases from J; junction bases left unmatched: 9. The CDR3 loop spans 14 amino acids. The germline V gene encodes CDR1 SGHRS and CDR2 YFSETQ. The CDR3 region has the DNA TGCGCCAGCAGCCCCGGGACAGGCGAACTTGAAGCTTTCTTT. Residues: CASSPGTGELEAFF.

J is TRBJ1-2 and V is TRBV20-1; the D gene is possibly TRBD1 (6 bases). The CDR3 runs to 15 residues. CDR1 and CDR2 (germline): DFQATT, SNEGSKA (reference sequence). The V end lost 6 bases, the J end lost 1 base, and 18 bases lay between the germline ends. CDR3 DNA: TGCAGTGCCGGTACTAGACAGGAAGATAACTATGGCTACACCTTC. Protein: CSAGTRQEDNYGYTF.

V usage is TRBV12-3 or TRBV12-4 and J usage is TRBJ1-4, with D possibly being TRBD1 (6 bases). V lost 5 bases to trimming and J lost 8 bases, with 15 bases between them. The CDR3 consists of 14 residues. The chain's CDR3 is CASSGGGLGEKLFF. In nucleotides, the CDR3 is TGTGCCAGCAGTGGGGGGGGCCTAGGCGAAAAACTGTTTTTT.

V usage is TRBV4-2 and J usage is TRBJ1-4; D is unclear. The germline V gene has CDR1 LGHNA and CDR2 YNFKEQ. V gave up 0 bases and J gave up 2 bases, with 10 bases separating them. The CDR3 totals 16 residues. The CDR3: CASSQERTGTNEKLFF. Written as DNA, the CDR3 is TGTGCCAGCAGCCAAGAAAGGACTGGGACTAATGAAAAACTGTTTTTT.

This sequence joins TRBV5-1 and TRBJ1-1, with D perhaps TRBD1 (5 bases). The CDR3 spans 13 residues. Trimming pared 4 bases from V and 11 bases from J, leaving 18 bases between. Germline V lookup: CDR1 SGHRS, CDR2 YFSETQ. The CDR3 region is CASSRWAGGEAFF. The CDR3 region has the DNA TGCGCCAGCAGCCGTTGGGCGGGGGGGGAGGCTTTCTTT.

The table lists this clonotype with a few counts. The chain carries TRBV12-3 or TRBV12-4 and TRBJ1-3; possible D gene TRBD1, 5 bases. Trimming removed 6 bases at V and 5 bases at J, with 17 bases between. The CDR3 is 15 residues long. The CDR3 region has the DNA TGTGCCAGCAGCCTCCACGGGGGGGGTAGAAACACCATATATTTT. Protein sequence: CASSLHGGGRNTIYF.

The J gene is TRBJ2-1, the V gene TRBV10-3; D unresolved. This CDR3 is 12 amino acids long. Trimming took off 10 bases at V and 4 bases at J, with 11 bases between the two ends. Per the germline V gene, CDR1 is ENHRY and CDR2 is SYGVKD. CDR3 protein: CATSPIYNEQFF. The DNA of the CDR3 is TGTGCCACCAGCCCTATATACAATGAGCAGTTCTTC.

V is TRBV11-2 and J is TRBJ2-5; 10 bases align to TRBD1. V was pared by 4 bases and J by 5 bases, with 7 bases of the junction left unmatched. Germline CDR1 is SGHAT and CDR2 is FQNNGV. This CDR3 comprises 15 residues. The CDR3 region is CASSYQTGGYETQYF. CDR3 DNA: TGTGCCAGCAGCTATCAGACAGGGGGCTACGAGACCCAGTACTTC. The full variable domain, its missing parts supplied by reference TRBV11-2 and TRBJ2-5, is EAGVAQSPRYKIIEKRQSVAFWCNPISGHATLYWYQQILGQGPKLLIQFQNNGVVDDSQLPKDRFSAERLKGVDSTLKIQPAKLEDSAVYLCASSYQTGGYETQYFGPGTRLLVL.

Ten or more counts support this clonotype. V and J are TRBV12-3 or TRBV12-4 and TRBJ1-2; no reliable D call. The germline V and J ends were trimmed by 5 bases and 3 bases, with 13 bases remaining between them. The CDR3 totals 14 residues. This CDR3 is CASSPFSSHYGYTF. In DNA, the CDR3 is TGTGCCAGCAGTCCCTTCTCCAGCCACTATGGCTACACCTTC.

The sample holds many counts of this clonotype. The CDR3 sequence: CAISPRDRGAYEQYF. The CDR3 DNA follows: TGTGCCATCAGCCCGAGAGACAGGGGGGCCTACGAGCAGTACTTC. This chain joins TRBV10-3 and TRBJ2-7; TRBD1 matches at 9 bases. Trimming at V came to 6 bases and at J to 2 bases, leaving 8 bases not matched to a gene. The CDR3 covers 15 residues. Per germline, CDR1 ENHRY and CDR2 SYGVKD.

The chain couples TRBV20-1 to TRBJ1-3; no reliable D call. The CDR3 runs to 12 residues. The V gene lost 6 bases and the J gene lost 9 bases, with 15 bases spanning the gap. The germline CDR1 and CDR2 sequences are DFQATT and SNEGSKA (reference sequence). The CDR3 spells CSAAGSAGTIYF. CDR3 sequence (DNA): TGCAGTGCGGCGGGCTCTGCAGGCACCATATATTTT.

The rearrangement joins TRBV6-5 to TRBJ2-2; 11 bases are shared with TRBD1. The length of the CDR3 is 15 residues. In germline, CDR1 is MNHEY, CDR2 SVGAGI. J gave up 8 bases and V 2 bases, and 4 bases lay outside the gene matches. In DNA form, the CDR3 reads TGTGCCAGCAGTTACGGACAGGGGGCGCGAGGGGAGCTGTTTTTT. This encodes CASSYGQGARGELFF.

This chain joins TRBV5-1 and TRBJ2-2, with a tentative D call TRBD2 (6 bases). There are 15 residues in the CDR3. CDR1 and CDR2 (germline): SGHRS, YFSETQ. V lost 3 bases and J 3 bases, leaving 12 bases between the germline ends. The CDR3 nucleotides are TGCGCCAGCAGCTGGGGGGAGTCGGACACCGGGGAGCTGTTTTTT. Encoded protein: CASSWGESDTGELFF.

This clonotype showed up just a few times. The rearrangement uses TRBV5-1 and TRBJ1-2, with 7 bases fitting TRBD1. CDR1 and CDR2 from the germline V gene are SGHRS and YFSETQ. The CDR3 length is 12 residues. Losses at the gene ends were 2 bases for V and 7 bases for J; bases not matched to a gene: 2. DNA of the CDR3: TGCGCCAGCAGCTTTGACAGGGCTGGCTACACCTTC. Its protein is CASSFDRAGYTF.

The chain uses TRBV24-1 and TRBJ2-2; the D call may be TRBD1 or TRBD2 (5 bases each). The CDR3 consists of 12 residues. Germline V gene sequence: CDR1 KGHDR, CDR2 SFDVKD. V lost 9 bases, J lost 2 bases, and 6 bases lay in between. The CDR3 coding sequence is TGTGCCACCGGGGGAAACACCGGGGAGCTGTTTTTT. Amino acid sequence: CATGGNTGELFF.

The chain recombines TRBV6-2 or TRBV6-3 with TRBJ2-1, with D possibly being TRBD1 (7 bases). Germline CDR1 and CDR2: MNHEY and SVGEGT. The V end was cut by 2 bases, the J end by 4 bases, with 12 bases between. This CDR3 spans 15 amino acids. The CDR3 reads CASSYRRGPYNEQFF. The CDR3 nucleotides are TGTGCCAGCAGTTACCGGAGGGGGCCGTACAATGAGCAGTTCTTC.

This clonotype was counted a few times. The chain joins TRBV21-1 to TRBJ2-1; the table gives TRBD2 as D, unverified against the DNA. TRBV21-1 constitutes a pseudogene. The CDR3 covers 16 residues. CDR3 in DNA: TGTGCCAGCAGCAAACCCGGACTGATTAACTACAATGAGCAGTTCTTC. Amino acids: CASSKPGLINYNEQFF.

The chain couples TRBV19 to TRBJ2-2; 10 bases align to TRBD1. J was trimmed by 0 bases and V by 4 bases; bases with no gene match: 2. From germline, CDR1 is LNHDA and CDR2 SQIVND (reference sequence). The CDR3 extends over 16 amino acids. CDR3 bases: TGTGCCAGTAGTACAGGGACAGGGGCGAACACCGGGGAGCTGTTTTTT. As protein: CASSTGTGANTGELFF.

This clonotype showed up many times. V is TRBV2 and J is TRBJ2-7; D is possibly TRBD1 or TRBD2 (5 bases each). There are 17 residues in the CDR3. Germline CDR1 SNHLY, CDR2 FYNNEI. Trimming left V 6 bases short and J 0 bases short, with 21 bases between. CDR3 DNA sequence: TGTGCCAGCAGGGACCTTGGGACCGAGCCTAGCTCCTACGAGCAGTACTTC. Translation: CASRDLGTEPSSYEQYF.

This clonotype has just a few counts. The chain joins TRBV20-1 to TRBJ1-1; weak D call: TRBD1 (6 bases). The CDR3 loop spans 15 amino acids. V was shortened by 4 bases and J by 1 base, with 16 bases between the two germline ends. CDR1 DFQATT and CDR2 SNEGSKA come from the germline V gene (reference sequence). The CDR3 reads CSAIASDRRNTEAFF. DNA for the CDR3: TGCAGTGCTATTGCCTCGGACAGACGGAACACTGAAGCTTTCTTT.

The sample holds a few counts of this clonotype. CDR3 in DNA: TGCGCCAGCAGACCAAGCACAGATACGCAGTATTTT. Its protein product is CASRPSTDTQYF. This chain connects TRBV5-1 to TRBJ2-3; no firm D call. The CDR3 length is 12 residues. V lost 5 bases, J lost 0 bases, and 4 bases lay in between. From germline, CDR1 is SGHRS and CDR2 YFSETQ. Looking up the rest from reference TRBV5-1 and TRBJ2-3 gives the full variable domain: KAGVTQTPRYLIKTRGQQVTLSCSPISGHRSVSWYQQTPGQGLQFLFEYFSETQRNKGNFPGRFSGRQFSNSRSEMNVSTLELGDSALYLCASRPSTDTQYFGPGTRLTVL.